Below are 28 T cell receptor beta chains sequenced from a single sample in a study of CD8 T cells in ankylosing spondylitis. One entry per CDR3 protein results from TCRdb running MiXCR on the 5' RACE reads. The sample lists 36,000 or so distinct CDR3 sequences, 13% occurring once. Specimen: synovial fluid, either unsorted or a sorted T cell fraction (not recorded which). The origin of the receptors is a male donor with ankylosing spondylitis.

This CDR3 reads CASSAQGRSNQPQHF. The CDR3 bases are TGTGCCAGCAGCGCACAGGGTAGAAGCAATCAGCCCCAGCATTTT. The chain has TRBV9 and TRBJ1-5, with D possibly TRBD1 on 6 matching bases. The V end was cut by 3 bases, the J end by 1 base, with 11 bases between. The CDR3 extends over 15 amino acids. Germline lookup yields CDR1 SGDLS and CDR2 YYNGEE.

V usage is TRBV7-9 and J usage is TRBJ2-7; 8 nucleotides agree with TRBD2. The CDR3 is 14 residues long. The trim removed 4 bases at V and 7 bases at J, leaving 9 bases unmatched. The germline V gene has CDR1 SEHNR and CDR2 FQNEAQ (reference sequence). The DNA for the CDR3 is TGTGCCAGCAGCTCCGGGACTAGTGGAGGGGAGCAGTACTTC. Residues: CASSSGTSGGEQYF.

This clonotype was seen ten or more times. V and J are TRBV20-1 and TRBJ1-1; 8 positions agree with TRBD1. Germline CDR1 and CDR2: DFQATT and SNEGSKA (reference sequence). This CDR3 contains 12 residues. After removal of 3 bases from V and 4 bases from J, the junction contained 1 base not matched to a gene. CDR3 DNA sequence: TGCAGTGCTAGTCAGGGGGCCACTGAAGCTTTCTTT. Its translation is CSASQGATEAFF.

This rearrangement joins TRBV28 to TRBJ2-7; weak D call: TRBD1 (6 bases). This CDR3 region has 16 residues. Germline loops: CDR1 MDHEN, CDR2 SYDVKM. V dropped 3 bases and J dropped 3 bases, with 18 bases sitting between them. CDR3 bases: TGTGCCAGCAGTTTGACAGGTCCCTACGCTATCTACGAGCAGTACTTC. Translation gives CASSLTGPYAIYEQYF.

This clonotype turned up a few times. V and J are TRBV20-1 and TRBJ2-5; 7 bases fit TRBD1. CDR3 length: 14 residues. V shed 1 base and J 2 bases; nucleotides not matched to a gene: 4. Germline lookup yields CDR1 DFQATT and CDR2 SNEGSKA (reference sequence). CDR3 DNA: TGCAGTGCTAGAGCAGGGACAGCTCAAGAGACCCAGTACTTC. This codes for CSARAGTAQETQYF.

This clonotype was observed many times. The J gene is TRBJ1-5, the V gene TRBV15; D uncertain. The CDR3 sequence is 14 residues long. Germline V CDR1 and CDR2: LNHNV, YYDKDF (reference sequence). Trimming removed 5 bases at V and 3 bases at J, with 11 bases between. The CDR3 DNA is TGTGCCACCAGCCAGGACGGAAACAATCAGCCCCAGCATTTT. It specifies CATSQDGNNQPQHF.

There are a few counts of this clonotype. The gene calls are TRBV12-5 and TRBJ2-5; D is possibly TRBD2 (6 bases). Trimming cost V 2 bases and J 3 bases, with 7 bases left between them. The CDR3 has 13 amino acids. Per the germline V gene, CDR1 is LGHNT and CDR2 is FRNRAP. CDR3 in amino acids: CASGLKREETQYF. CDR3 nucleotide sequence: TGTGCTAGTGGTTTGAAGCGGGAAGAGACCCAGTACTTC.

This clonotype occurred many times. The chain is built from TRBV12-3 or TRBV12-4 and TRBJ2-1; 7 bases fit TRBD1. J was trimmed by 2 bases and V by 1 base; bases with no gene match: 5. This CDR3 region has 16 residues. The CDR3 coding sequence is TGTGCCAGCAGTTTAGGACAGGGCGAGCCCTACAATGAGCAGTTCTTC. Encoded protein: CASSLGQGEPYNEQFF.

This clonotype was detected a few times. The chain couples TRBV28 to TRBJ2-5, with D possibly being TRBD1 (5 bases). CDR3 length: 15 residues. Germline V lookup: CDR1 MDHEN, CDR2 SYDVKM. Trimming shortened V by 6 bases and J by 3 bases, and 17 bases separated the two germline ends. The DNA of the CDR3 is TGTGCCAGCAGGCCGACCTGGATAGGGGAAGAGACCCAGTACTTC. Residues: CASRPTWIGEETQYF.

This clonotype was picked up many times. V is TRBV6-2 or TRBV6-3 and J is TRBJ1-5; 10 bases map to TRBD1. After removal of 6 bases from V and 9 bases from J, the junction contained 8 bases not matched to a gene. The CDR3 sequence is 14 residues long. The germline V gene has CDR1 MNHEY and CDR2 SVGEGT. The CDR3 nucleotides read TGTGCCAGCAGCCCCGGGACAGGGGTTGGGCCCCAGCATTTT. Translated, it gives CASSPGTGVGPQHF.

The genes are TRBV24-1 and TRBJ1-1; D is unclear. The CDR3 has 13 residues. CDR1 and CDR2 from the germline V gene are KGHDR and SFDVKD. Trimming stripped 7 bases from V and 0 bases from J, with 8 bases between. The CDR3 nucleotides read TGTGCCACCAGCTTAGGATTGAACACTGAAGCTTTCTTT. This codes for CATSLGLNTEAFF.

This clonotype was seen only a few times. This chain joins TRBV4-1 and TRBJ2-1; no firm D call. Germline CDR1 reads MGHRA; CDR2 reads YSYEKL. The V end lost 1 base, the J end lost 4 bases, and 14 bases lay between the germline ends. The CDR3 is 16 amino acids. CDR3: CASSQGQPRNYNEQFF. CDR3 DNA sequence: TGCGCCAGCAGCCAAGGCCAACCGAGAAATTACAATGAGCAGTTCTTC.

This clonotype came up a few times. The chain recombines TRBV15 with TRBJ2-7, with TRBD2 as a possible D gene (5 bases). This CDR3 comprises 13 residues. V dropped 6 bases and J dropped 3 bases, with 12 bases sitting between them. CDR1 and CDR2 from the germline V gene are LNHNV and YYDKDF (reference sequence). CDR3 amino acids: CATREDYNYEQYF. In DNA, the CDR3 is TGTGCCACCAGGGAAGACTACAACTACGAGCAGTACTTC.

This clonotype came up many times. The chain recombines TRBV20-1 with TRBJ2-1, with 7 bases matching TRBD2. Germline CDR1 reads DFQATT; CDR2 reads SNEGSKA (reference sequence). CDR3 length: 13 amino acids. J was trimmed by 4 bases and V by 7 bases; bases with no gene match: 7. This CDR3 reads CSVPLGGYNEQFF. DNA of the CDR3: TGCAGTGTCCCCCTGGGGGGGTACAATGAGCAGTTCTTC.

For the CDR3, the DNA is TGTGCCAGCAGCCGGACGGGACTAGCCAAAAACATTCAGTACTTC. Amino acid sequence: CASSRTGLAKNIQYF. V usage is TRBV7-9 and J usage is TRBJ2-4; a weak D match, TRBD2 (6 bases). Deletions cut 5 bases from V and 0 bases from J, with 11 bases between. The CDR3 consists of 15 residues. Germline V CDR1 and CDR2: SEHNR, FQNEAQ (reference sequence).

This clonotype was picked up many times. The chain recombines TRBV7-3 with TRBJ2-3, with 11 bases aligning to TRBD2. This CDR3 is 19 amino acids long. Germline values: CDR1 SGHTA, CDR2 FQGTGA. J gave up 2 bases and V 0 bases, and 10 bases lay outside the gene matches. The CDR3 nucleotides are TGTGCCAGCAGCTTAACGTGGCTAGCGGGAGGTCGGGTCACAGATACGCAGTATTTT. Translation: CASSLTWLAGGRVTDTQYF.

This clonotype was observed a handful of times. The chain has TRBV6-4 and TRBJ2-3; TRBD2 aligns across 7 bases. V lost 3 bases to trimming and J lost 0 bases; unmatched junction nucleotides: 6. CDR1 and CDR2 (germline): MRHNA, SNTAGT. The CDR3 length is 16 residues. CDR3 coding DNA: TGTGCCAGCAGTGATGAGCGGGAAAGAAGCACAGATACGCAGTATTTT. Amino acids: CASSDERERSTDTQYF.

In its sample, this clonotype was seen a few times. V gene TRBV27 combines with J gene TRBJ2-7, with a tentative D call TRBD1 (6 bases). Germline V CDR1 and CDR2: MNHEY, SMNVEV (reference sequence). V was pared by 0 bases and J by 5 bases, with 20 bases between. CDR3 length equals 17 residues. CDR3 protein: CASSLSIRWGRGHEQYF. The CDR3 DNA reads as TGTGCCAGCAGTTTATCGATAAGGTGGGGCAGGGGACACGAGCAGTACTTC.

The gene calls are TRBV28 and TRBJ2-7; D might be TRBD1 (5 bases). Trimming removed 2 bases from V and 5 bases from J, with 16 bases in between. Germline V gene lookup returns CDR1 MDHEN and CDR2 SYDVKM. The CDR3 extends over 15 amino acids. The CDR3 DNA reads as TGTGCCAGCAGTTTACGCGCAGGGATTTTCCACGAGCAGTACTTC. Translating gives CASSLRAGIFHEQYF.

This chain connects TRBV13 to TRBJ2-7; 12 nucleotides line up with TRBD2. The length of the CDR3 is 15 residues. V dropped 4 bases and J dropped 4; count of bases not matched to a gene: 5. The V gene's germline CDR1 is PRHDT and CDR2 FYEKMQ (reference sequence). The CDR3: CASSSRLAGAYEQYF. CDR3 coding DNA: TGTGCCAGCAGCTCGCGACTAGCGGGAGCGTACGAGCAGTACTTC.

The table lists this clonotype with a few counts. The rearrangement links TRBV10-3 to TRBJ1-6; D not resolved. Germline V CDR1 and CDR2: ENHRY, SYGVKD. There are 18 residues in the CDR3. V shed 0 bases and J shed 7 bases, with 19 bases lying between them. In nucleotides, the CDR3 is TGTGCCATCAGTGAGTCGGAATACAACATCCTAGGGAATTCACCCCTCCACTTT. Encoded protein: CAISESEYNILGNSPLHF.

This clonotype was counted at least ten times. This chain links TRBV29-1 with TRBJ1-2; 8 nucleotides align to TRBD1. CDR3 length equals 13 residues. V lost 5 bases to trimming and J lost 5 bases; unmatched junction nucleotides: 7. CDR1 is SQVTM, CDR2 ANQGSEA, per germline. This CDR3 is CSVPGQEAYGYTF. The CDR3 DNA reads as TGCAGCGTTCCGGGACAGGAGGCTTATGGCTACACCTTC.

At least ten counts were recorded for this clonotype. The chain recombines TRBV7-9 with TRBJ1-1; TRBD1 might be the D (5 bases). Germline V gene lookup returns CDR1 SEHNR and CDR2 FQNEAQ (reference sequence). This CDR3 comprises 17 residues. Trimming took 5 bases from V and 4 from J, leaving 23 bases between them. CDR3: CASSHPRQGQGLTEAFF. As DNA, the CDR3 is TGTGCCAGCAGCCACCCGCGGCAGGGTCAAGGGCTCACTGAAGCTTTCTTT.

This chain uses TRBV27 with TRBJ2-2; TRBD1 or TRBD2 may be the D gene (5 bases each). Germline V gene data show CDR1 as MNHEY and CDR2 as SMNVEV (reference sequence). The ends were cut back, 5 bases at V and 9 bases at J, with 25 bases in the middle. The CDR3 consists of 17 residues. The CDR3 loop reads CASSLGTSGLRGRELFF. CDR3 bases: TGTGCCAGCAGTCTAGGTACTTCGGGGCTACGCGGCAGGGAGCTGTTTTTT.

This clonotype was observed many times. The CDR3 spells CASSLRTGTQPQHF. Here the CDR3 DNA reads TGTGCCAGCAGTCTGCGGACAGGGACTCAGCCCCAGCATTTT. V and J are TRBV28 and TRBJ1-5; the match to TRBD1 covers 8 bases. V was clipped by 5 bases and J by 6 bases; unmatched bases: 6. This CDR3 spans 14 amino acids. Germline V gene lookup returns CDR1 MDHEN and CDR2 SYDVKM.

The rearrangement uses TRBV18 and TRBJ1-2, with 12 bases identical to TRBD1. CDR1 KGHSH and CDR2 LQKENI come from the germline V gene. The CDR3 has 14 amino acids. Trimming took 5 bases from V and 8 from J; bases not matched to a gene: 6. DNA for the CDR3: TGTGCCAGCTCATTGGGACAGGGGGCGGAAGGCTACACCTTC. This sequence encodes CASSLGQGAEGYTF. Looking up the rest from reference TRBV18 and TRBJ1-2 gives the full variable domain: NAGVMQNPRHLVRRRGQEARLRCSPMKGHSHVYWYRQLPEEGLKFMVYLQKENIIDESGMPKERFSAEFPKEGPSILRIQQVVRGDSAAYFCASSLGQGAEGYTFGSGTRLTVV.

This clonotype was counted ten times or more. An end of the junction does not agree with germline; a read error may underlie this. The chain has TRBV29-1 and TRBJ2-7; weak D call: TRBD1 (6 bases). Germline assignment: CDR1 SQVTM and CDR2 ANQGSEA. This CDR3 is built from 13 residues. The CDR3 spells CSVEGARGYEQYF. For the CDR3, the DNA is TGCAGCGTCGAAGGGGCCAGGGGCTACGAGCAGTACTTC.

This clonotype was observed a handful of times. The rearrangement uses TRBV12-3 or TRBV12-4 and TRBJ2-5; the match to TRBD1 covers 10 bases. This CDR3 spans 16 amino acids. With 4 bases clipped from V and 5 bases from J, the junction kept 10 bases outside the gene matches. CDR3 DNA sequence: TGTGCCAGCAGTTCGGGACAGGGGAGTCTGTTTGAGACCCAGTACTTC. It encodes CASSSGQGSLFETQYF.